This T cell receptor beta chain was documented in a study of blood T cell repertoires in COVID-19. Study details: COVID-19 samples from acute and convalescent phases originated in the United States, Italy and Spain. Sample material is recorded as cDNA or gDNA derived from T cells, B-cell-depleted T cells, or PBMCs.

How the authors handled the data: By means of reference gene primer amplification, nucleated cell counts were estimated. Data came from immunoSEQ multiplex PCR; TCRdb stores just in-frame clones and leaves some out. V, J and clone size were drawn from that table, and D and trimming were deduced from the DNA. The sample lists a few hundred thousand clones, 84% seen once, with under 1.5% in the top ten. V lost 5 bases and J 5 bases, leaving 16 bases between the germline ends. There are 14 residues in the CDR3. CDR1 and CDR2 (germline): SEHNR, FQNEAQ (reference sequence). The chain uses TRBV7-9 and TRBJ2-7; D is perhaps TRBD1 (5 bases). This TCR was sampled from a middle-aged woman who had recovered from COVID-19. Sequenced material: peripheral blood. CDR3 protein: CASSLLTTGHEQYF. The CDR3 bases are TGTGCCAGCAGCCTTTTAACTACAGGCCACGAGCAGTACTTC.